The present TCR beta chain was sequenced within a study of a mutant IDH1 vaccine in newly diagnosed glioma. Some clones are missing from TCRdb's copy, which holds only in-frame ones; the method was immunoSEQ multiplex PCR. The profile shows roughly 30,000 clones, around 83% of them singletons. About this clone itself: Its antigen is currently unknown.

V dropped 4 bases and J dropped 7; count of bases not matched to a gene: 8. This CDR3 has 14 residues. The germline V gene has CDR1 SGHTA and CDR2 FQGNSA. Time point described: week 5, during vaccination. With topical imiquimod, each dose of the vaccine consisted of 300 ug of mutant IDH1 20-mer peptide. This TCR was sampled from a man aged 30 to 45 with glioma. Sequenced here: PBMCs, sampled from a glioma patient whose treatment included an IDH1 peptide vaccine. The rearrangement uses TRBV7-2 and TRBJ1-2; 8 nucleotides align to TRBD1. The CDR3 DNA reads TGTGCCAGCAGCTCAAGTGGACAGGGAATTGGCTACACCTTC. This gives the protein CASSSSGQGIGYTF.